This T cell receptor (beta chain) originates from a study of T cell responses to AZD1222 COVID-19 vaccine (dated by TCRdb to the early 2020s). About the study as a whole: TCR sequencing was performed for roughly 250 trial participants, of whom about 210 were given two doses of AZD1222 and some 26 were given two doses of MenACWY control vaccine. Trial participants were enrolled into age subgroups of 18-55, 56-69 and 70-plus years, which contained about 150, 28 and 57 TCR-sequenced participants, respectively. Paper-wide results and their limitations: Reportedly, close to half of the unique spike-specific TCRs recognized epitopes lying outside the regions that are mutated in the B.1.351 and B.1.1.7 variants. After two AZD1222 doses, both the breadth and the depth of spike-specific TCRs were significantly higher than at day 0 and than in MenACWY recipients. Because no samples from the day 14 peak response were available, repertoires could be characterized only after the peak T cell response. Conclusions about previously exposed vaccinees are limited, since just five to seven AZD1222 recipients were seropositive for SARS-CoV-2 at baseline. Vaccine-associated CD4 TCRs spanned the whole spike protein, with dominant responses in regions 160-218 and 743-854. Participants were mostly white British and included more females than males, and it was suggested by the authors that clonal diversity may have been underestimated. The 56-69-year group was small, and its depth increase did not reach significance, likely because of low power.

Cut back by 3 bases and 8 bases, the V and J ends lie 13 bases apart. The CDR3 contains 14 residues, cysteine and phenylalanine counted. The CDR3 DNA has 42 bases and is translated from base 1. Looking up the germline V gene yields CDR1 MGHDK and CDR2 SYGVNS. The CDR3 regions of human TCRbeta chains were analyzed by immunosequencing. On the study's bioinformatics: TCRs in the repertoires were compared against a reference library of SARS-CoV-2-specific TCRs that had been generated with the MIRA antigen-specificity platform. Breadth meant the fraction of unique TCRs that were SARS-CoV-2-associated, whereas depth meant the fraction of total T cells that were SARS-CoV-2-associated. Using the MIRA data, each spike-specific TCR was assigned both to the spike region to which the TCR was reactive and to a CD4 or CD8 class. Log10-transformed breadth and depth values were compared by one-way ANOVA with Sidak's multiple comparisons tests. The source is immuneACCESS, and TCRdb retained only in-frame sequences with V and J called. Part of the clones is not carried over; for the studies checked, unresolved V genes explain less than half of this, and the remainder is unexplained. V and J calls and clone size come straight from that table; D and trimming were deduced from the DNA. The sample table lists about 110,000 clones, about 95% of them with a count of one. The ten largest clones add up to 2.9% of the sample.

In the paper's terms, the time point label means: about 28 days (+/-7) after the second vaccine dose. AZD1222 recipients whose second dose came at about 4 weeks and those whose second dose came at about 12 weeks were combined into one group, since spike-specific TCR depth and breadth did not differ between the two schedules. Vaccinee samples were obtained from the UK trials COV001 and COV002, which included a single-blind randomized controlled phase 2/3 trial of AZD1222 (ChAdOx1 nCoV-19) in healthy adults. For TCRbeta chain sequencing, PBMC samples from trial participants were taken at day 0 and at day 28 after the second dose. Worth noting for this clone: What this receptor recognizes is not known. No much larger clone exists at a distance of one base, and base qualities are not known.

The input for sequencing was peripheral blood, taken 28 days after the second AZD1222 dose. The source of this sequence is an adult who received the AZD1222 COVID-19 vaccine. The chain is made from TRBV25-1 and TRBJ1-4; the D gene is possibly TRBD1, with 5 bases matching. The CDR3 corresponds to CASSDAGAEEKLFF. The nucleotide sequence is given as TGTGCCAGCAGTGATGCTGGGGCAGAGGAAAAACTGTTTTTT. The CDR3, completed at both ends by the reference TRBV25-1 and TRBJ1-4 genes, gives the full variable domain EADIYQTPRYLVIGTGKKITLECSQTMGHDKMYWYQQDPGMELHLIHYSYGVNSTEKGDLSSESTVSRIRTEHFPLTLESARPSHTSQYLCASSDAGAEEKLFFGSGTQLSVL.